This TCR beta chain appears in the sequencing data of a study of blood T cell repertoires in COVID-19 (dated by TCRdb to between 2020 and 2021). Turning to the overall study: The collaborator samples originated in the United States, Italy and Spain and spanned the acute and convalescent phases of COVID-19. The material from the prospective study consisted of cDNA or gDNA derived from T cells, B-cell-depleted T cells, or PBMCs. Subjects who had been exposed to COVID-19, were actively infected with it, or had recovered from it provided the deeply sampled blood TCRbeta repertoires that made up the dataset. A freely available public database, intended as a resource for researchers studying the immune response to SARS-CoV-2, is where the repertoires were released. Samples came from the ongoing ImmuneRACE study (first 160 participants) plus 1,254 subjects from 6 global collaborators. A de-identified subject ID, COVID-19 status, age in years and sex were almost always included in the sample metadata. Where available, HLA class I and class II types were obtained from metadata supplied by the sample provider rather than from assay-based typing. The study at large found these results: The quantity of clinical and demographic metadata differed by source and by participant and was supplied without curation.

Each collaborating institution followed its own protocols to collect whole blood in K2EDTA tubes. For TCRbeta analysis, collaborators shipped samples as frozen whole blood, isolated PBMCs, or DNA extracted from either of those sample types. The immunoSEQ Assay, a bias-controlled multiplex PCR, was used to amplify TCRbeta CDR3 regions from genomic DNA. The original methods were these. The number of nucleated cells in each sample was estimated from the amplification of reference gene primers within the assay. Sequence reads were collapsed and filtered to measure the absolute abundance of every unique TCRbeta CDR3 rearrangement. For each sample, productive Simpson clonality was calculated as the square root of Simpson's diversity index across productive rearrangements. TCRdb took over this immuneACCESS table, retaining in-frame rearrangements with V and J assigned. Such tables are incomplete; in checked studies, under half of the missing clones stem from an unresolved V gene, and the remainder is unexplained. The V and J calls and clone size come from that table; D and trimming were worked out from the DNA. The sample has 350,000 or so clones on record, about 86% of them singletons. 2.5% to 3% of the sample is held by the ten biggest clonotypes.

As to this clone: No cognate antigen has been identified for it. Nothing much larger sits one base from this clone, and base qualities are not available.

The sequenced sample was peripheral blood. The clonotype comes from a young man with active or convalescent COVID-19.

Here is the DNA: TGTGCCAGCAGTGCCCGGACGGGGGGAGGGCGCACAGATACGCAGTATTTT. This translates into CASSARTGGGRTDTQYF. Recombination linked TRBV6-1 to TRBJ2-3; TRBD2 fits 7 bases in the junction. Measured from the cysteine to the phenylalanine, the CDR3 is 17 residues long. Only the CDR3 DNA stays, 51 bases, in frame from base 1. V ends up 4 bases short and J 1 base short, with an unmatched junction base count of 11. Reading the germline V gene gives CDR1 MNHNS and CDR2 SASEGT.